This T cell receptor (beta chain) was sequenced for a study of a mutant IDH1 vaccine in newly diagnosed glioma. Study background: Most patients had received both radiotherapy and temozolomide, the prior options being radiotherapy, temozolomide, or both.

A note on this clone: Antigen: not known.

TCRdb keeps only in-frame clones here, not all; method: immunoSEQ multiplex PCR. The sample gives 30,000 or so clones, roughly 80% of which show up once; approximately 20% is in the top ten. Findings and caveats of the study: Pseudoprogression seemed unrelated to changes in top peripheral T cell clonotypes. Among patients, roughly 94% showed immune responses induced by the vaccine.

V was cut by 0 bases and J by 8 bases, with 20 bases left in between. This CDR3 spans 16 amino acids. Germline CDR1 is SGDLS and CDR2 is YYNGEE. Time point reported: baseline, week 1 (first vaccination visit). Treatment noted: pre-vaccination baseline after standard-of-care therapy. The astrocytomas were IDH1-mutant, ATRX-negative, and WHO grade 3 or 4. This chain joins TRBV9 and TRBJ1-2; no firm D call. Source: PBMCs, taken from a glioma patient treated with radiotherapy, temozolomide or both. This clonotype was sampled from a man in his thirties or forties with glioma. The CDR3 coding sequence is TGTGCCAGCAGCGTAGAGGTGACACGCCTCGCCGGGGGCTACACCTTC. Protein: CASSVEVTRLAGGYTF.